These T cell receptor beta chains were read from a single sample in a study of T cell responses to AZD1222 COVID-19 vaccine. Measured with immunoSEQ multiplex PCR; TCRdb has only the in-frame clones, and not every one. The top ten clones hold roughly 1.6% of a sample with some 120,000 clones, roughly 90% of them seen once. The sequencing here drew on peripheral blood, taken on day 0 of AZD1222 vaccination. The receptors derive from an adult in good health. Both conserved end residues are part of each CDR3. The D gene is left open where the match is weak. Part of the rows lack a size; the others show once, few, many or a class for expanded clones.

j_call cdr3_length clone_size v_call d_call cdr3_aa cdr3_nt
TRBJ1-2 13 NA TRBV12-3/TRBV12-4 NA CASSRQRNYGYTF TGTGCCAGCAGCCGCCAGCGCAACTATGGCTACACCTTC
TRBJ1-1 19 NA TRBV28 NA CASGKWDRIPRVMNTEAFF TGTGCCAGCGGAAAGTGGGACCGAATACCCCGGGTGATGAACACTGAAGCTTTCTTT
TRBJ1-2 14 NA TRBV28 NA CASSLGQDNYGYTF TGTGCCAGCAGTTTAGGGCAGGACAACTATGGCTACACCTTC
TRBJ2-5 14 NA TRBV5-4 TRBD2 CASSSAGGGETQYF TGTGCCAGCAGCTCGGCGGGGGGCGGGGAGACCCAGTACTTC
TRBJ2-3 11 NA TRBV19 NA CASSTGGTQYF TGTGCCAGTAGTACCGGAGGTACGCAGTATTTT
TRBJ1-1 22 once TRBV27 TRBD1 CASSFNVIAGTANPGRNTEAFF TGTGCCAGCAGTTTTAACGTAATTGCCGGGACAGCCAACCCAGGGCGGAACACTGAAGCTTTCTTT
TRBJ2-3 17 NA TRBV11-3 NA CASNPDRGLGLSDTQYF TGTGCCAGCAACCCCGACCGAGGCCTAGGGTTGTCAGATACGCAGTATTTT
TRBJ2-7 15 NA TRBV5-1 NA CASSSGTLSPYEQYF TGCGCCAGCAGCTCGGGGACTCTCAGCCCCTACGAGCAGTACTTC
TRBJ1-1 13 NA TRBV19 NA CASSIARGTEAFF TGTGCCAGTAGTATAGCGAGGGGCACTGAAGCTTTCTTT
TRBJ1-4 14 NA TRBV5-1 TRBD1 CASSFSPGGEKLFF TGCGCCAGCAGCTTTTCCCCAGGGGGCGAAAAACTGTTTTTT
TRBJ2-7 14 NA TRBV11-2 TRBD1 CASSVGQNSYEQYF TGTGCCAGCAGCGTGGGACAGAACTCCTACGAGCAGTACTTC
TRBJ2-3 14 NA TRBV30 NA CAWSGGGSTDTQYF TGTGCCTGGAGTGGGGGCGGGAGCACAGATACGCAGTATTTT
TRBJ1-1 13 NA TRBV2 NA CAGAGGTITEAFF TGTGCCGGGGCTGGAGGCACGATAACTGAAGCTTTCTTT
TRBJ1-2 13 NA TRBV11-2 NA CASSPDRTYGYTF TGTGCCAGCAGCCCCGACAGAACCTATGGCTACACCTTC
TRBJ1-2 13 NA TRBV6-5 NA CASSSQGGYGYTF TGTGCCAGCAGTTCCCAGGGTGGCTATGGCTACACCTTC
TRBJ2-2 15 NA TRBV15 NA CATSRGAGETGELFF TGTGCCACCAGCAGAGGGGCAGGGGAAACCGGGGAGCTGTTTTTT
TRBJ1-2 13 NA TRBV7-2 NA CASSLGGYDGYTF TGTGCCAGCAGCTTAGGTGGCTACGATGGCTACACCTTC
TRBJ2-7 14 NA TRBV6-5 TRBD1 CASARDRGAYEQYF TGTGCCAGCGCCAGGGACAGGGGAGCCTACGAGCAGTACTTC
TRBJ2-3 14 NA TRBV15 NA CATSRDRLEDTQYF TGTGCCACCAGCAGAGATCGACTAGAAGATACGCAGTATTTT
TRBJ1-3 14 NA TRBV7-3 NA CASSGGTAGNTIYF TGTGCCAGCAGTGGAGGGACGGCTGGAAACACCATATATTTT
TRBJ2-7 11 NA TRBV20-1 NA CSARATVERYF TGCAGTGCTAGAGCGACAGTCGAAAGGTACTTC
TRBJ1-5 15 NA TRBV9 NA CASSETGTHNQPQHF TGTGCCAGCAGCGAAACCGGGACACATAATCAGCCCCAGCATTTT
TRBJ1-1 14 NA TRBV28 TRBD1 CASGYRGLNTEAFF TGTGCCAGCGGATACAGGGGACTGAACACTGAAGCTTTCTTT
TRBJ2-3 13 NA TRBV5-8 NA CASSPGITDTQYF TGTGCCAGCAGCCCGGGTATCACAGATACGCAGTATTTT
TRBJ2-1 13 NA TRBV28 TRBD2 CAIGLADYNEQFF TGTGCCATCGGACTAGCGGACTACAATGAGCAGTTCTTC
TRBJ2-7 15 NA TRBV6-5 TRBD1 CASSRQGRSSYEQYF TGTGCCAGCAGCAGACAGGGCAGGAGCTCCTACGAGCAGTACTTC
TRBJ2-3 13 few TRBV12-3/TRBV12-4 NA CALPEPRTDTQYF TGTGCCCTCCCAGAACCCCGCACAGATACGCAGTATTTT
TRBJ1-5 14 NA TRBV27 NA CASILTDSNQPQHF TGTGCCAGCATCTTAACAGATAGCAATCAGCCCCAGCATTTT
TRBJ1-2 16 NA TRBV5-1 NA CASTKGGPDRGYGYTF TGCGCCAGTACGAAAGGGGGACCGGATCGGGGCTATGGCTACACCTTC
TRBJ1-1 14 NA TRBV11-3 NA CASSAQGEGTEAFF TGTGCCAGCAGCGCACAGGGAGAGGGCACTGAAGCTTTCTTT
TRBJ2-7 15 NA TRBV4-1 NA CASSQVMGSSYEQYF TGCGCCAGCAGCCAAGTTATGGGAAGCTCCTACGAGCAGTACTTC
TRBJ1-2 12 NA TRBV5-1 NA CASSLGEWGYTF TGCGCCAGCAGCTTGGGAGAGTGGGGCTACACCTTC
TRBJ1-3 16 NA TRBV4-3 NA CASSQDFGQVGNTIYF TGCGCCAGCAGCCAAGATTTCGGCCAGGTCGGAAACACCATATATTTT
TRBJ2-7 11 NA TRBV29-1 NA CSVDGYDEQYF TGCAGCGTTGATGGGTATGACGAGCAGTACTTC
TRBJ2-1 16 NA TRBV7-3 TRBD2 CASSPPTSEAYNEQFF TGTGCCAGCAGCCCGCCAACTAGCGAGGCCTACAATGAGCAGTTCTTC
TRBJ1-2 13 NA TRBV2 NA CASDTVANYGYTF TGTGCCAGCGACACGGTCGCTAACTATGGCTACACCTTC
TRBJ2-7 13 NA TRBV24-1 NA CATSDPPGTEQYF TGTGCCACCAGTGATCCACCAGGTACCGAGCAGTACTTC
TRBJ2-3 17 NA TRBV18 NA CASSPPGRSPLTDTQYF TGTGCCAGCTCACCACCGGGCCGCAGTCCCCTTACAGATACGCAGTATTTT
TRBJ1-1 14 NA TRBV30 NA CAWSRGRQVGEAFF TGTGCCTGGAGTCGGGGGAGACAGGTCGGGGAAGCTTTCTTT
TRBJ1-5 14 NA TRBV6-4 NA CASSVLDNNQPQHF TGTGCCAGCAGTGTACTGGATAACAATCAGCCCCAGCATTTT
TRBJ1-2 15 NA TRBV28 NA CATGPAGRNIYGYTF TGTGCCACCGGTCCCGCGGGACGGAATATTTATGGCTACACCTTC
TRBJ2-1 15 NA TRBV27 TRBD2 CASSLSSGKFNEQFF TGTGCCAGCAGCCTCTCTAGCGGGAAATTCAATGAGCAGTTCTTC
TRBJ2-7 14 NA TRBV7-9 TRBD2 CASSSPGLPDEQYF TGTGCCAGCAGCTCCCCGGGACTACCTGACGAGCAGTACTTC
TRBJ2-2 22 NA TRBV15 TRBD2 CATSPRFQREYQPLKNTGELFF TGTGCCACCAGCCCCCGGTTCCAGCGGGAGTATCAGCCCCTGAAAAACACCGGGGAGCTGTTTTTT
TRBJ1-2 15 NA TRBV15 TRBD1 CATSRGTGGANGYTF TGTGCCACCAGCAGAGGGACAGGGGGAGCCAATGGCTACACCTTC
TRBJ2-3 14 NA TRBV27 TRBD2 CASSSGLAHGTQYF TGTGCCAGCAGTAGTGGACTAGCACACGGTACGCAGTATTTT
TRBJ2-1 16 many TRBV11-3 NA CASSQMSLAPYNEQFF TGTGCCAGCAGCCAGATGTCGTTAGCGCCTTACAATGAGCAGTTCTTC
TRBJ1-1 15 NA TRBV5-8 NA CASSPFNSVGTEAFF TGTGCCAGCAGCCCGTTCAACAGCGTGGGCACTGAAGCTTTCTTT
TRBJ2-7 13 few TRBV5-8 NA CASNSDSYYEQYF TGTGCCAGCAACTCAGACTCTTACTACGAGCAGTACTTC
TRBJ2-7 15 few TRBV7-3 TRBD1 CASSLSGTGGYEQYF TGTGCCAGCAGCTTGAGCGGGACAGGGGGCTACGAGCAGTACTTC
TRBJ2-3 16 NA TRBV4-3 NA CASSQEVAEGTDTQYF TGCGCCAGCAGCCAAGAAGTAGCGGAAGGGACAGATACGCAGTATTTT
TRBJ2-7 14 NA TRBV5-8 TRBD1 CASRRQGVSYEQYF TGTGCCAGCAGGAGGCAGGGGGTCTCCTACGAGCAGTACTTC
TRBJ2-5 12 NA TRBV9 NA CASSGSGVTQYF TGTGCCAGCAGCGGATCTGGGGTGACCCAGTACTTC
TRBJ1-4 13 NA TRBV11-2 NA CASSLGSGGKLFF TGTGCCAGCAGCTTAGGGAGCGGTGGGAAACTGTTTTTT
TRBJ2-7 14 NA TRBV5-4 TRBD1 CASTEPGQGHEQYF TGTGCCAGCACCGAACCGGGACAGGGTCACGAGCAGTACTTC
TRBJ2-7 15 NA TRBV7-2 TRBD2 CASSLGAGGFYEQYF TGTGCCAGCAGCTTAGGCGCGGGGGGGTTCTACGAGCAGTACTTC
TRBJ2-1 12 NA TRBV3-1/TRBV3-2 NA CASSQSYNEQFF TGTGCCAGCAGCCAATCGTACAATGAGCAGTTCTTC
TRBJ1-1 17 NA TRBV19 TRBD1 CASSVPQGLGVNTEAFF TGTGCCAGTAGCGTACCACAGGGGCTCGGGGTGAACACTGAAGCTTTCTTT
TRBJ2-3 15 NA TRBV7-3 NA CASSLTGGSTDTQYF TGTGCCAGCAGCTTAACGGGCGGGAGCACAGATACGCAGTATTTT
TRBJ1-4 14 few TRBV18 NA CASSTIASNEKLFF TGTGCCAGCTCAACAATCGCCTCTAATGAAAAACTGTTTTTT